This T cell receptor (beta chain) came from a study of shared clonotypes between healthy human individuals. Study summary: CD4 naive and CD4 memory each took three plates per donor, while CD8 naive took two and CD8 memory one.

For this clone: Its antigen is not known.

Study-wide results and limits: Clonotypes not shared had lower generation probabilities than those common to all four donors.

Each sorted subset replicate got 200 ng genomic DNA, tens of thousands of genomes. Data came from immunoSEQ multiplex PCR; TCRdb stores just in-frame clones and leaves some out. The sample yields under 1,900,000 clones, 97% to 99% seen once. CDR1 and CDR2 from the germline V gene are SGHVS and FQNEAQ. The CDR3 extends over 14 amino acids. Trimming removed 5 bases at V and 1 base at J, with 11 bases between. The sequence derives from a man aged 30 to 45 in good health. Source material: naive CD4+ T cells sorted from blood. Regarding subset: CD45RA+ positively selected. The chain recombines TRBV7-8 with TRBJ2-5, with D possibly called TRBD1 or TRBD2 (5 bases each). The CDR3 reads CASSRSGPQETQYF. The CDR3 DNA reads TGTGCCAGCAGCCGATCGGGACCCCAAGAGACCCAGTACTTC.